Presented here are 16 T cell receptor beta chains from one specimen sequenced in a study of blood T cells in healthy people across ages (dated by TCRdb to the mid-2010s). The library was built by means of 5' RACE. For sequencing, an Illumina HiSeq 2500 was employed. The second PCR ran for roughly 6 to 11 cycles and used a J-beta primer mix along with a sample-barcoded 5' primer. TCRdb trimmed the raw reads at Q25, called clones with MiXCR and kept productive beta chains. Identical CDR3 protein sequences are pooled into one entry, listed with their most common genes and DNA. The sample has about 1.8 million distinct CDR3 sequences on record, about 50% of them singletons. The ten largest make up 2.1% of the sample. The source material was blood. All receptors derive from a woman between 35 and 50 years old in good health.

V is TRBV7-2 and J is TRBJ2-5; possible D gene TRBD2, 5 bases. The CDR3 length is 14 residues. The V end was cut by 3 bases, the J end by 5 bases, with 13 bases between. In germline, CDR1 is SGHTA, CDR2 FQGNSA. The CDR3 DNA is TGTGCCAGCAGCTTGGAGGAATTGGAGGAGACCCAGTACTTC. This sequence encodes CASSLEELEETQYF.

The rearrangement uses TRBV20-1 and TRBJ2-5; 11 bases match TRBD2. The V segment lost 0 bases and the J segment 5 bases; nucleotides outside the gene matches: 11. This CDR3 comprises 17 residues. The germline gives CDR1 DFQATT, CDR2 SNEGSKA (reference sequence). The CDR3 DNA is TGCAGTGCTAGAGAGAGAGGGACTAGCGGTCGGAGGGAGACCCAGTACTTC. It yields the protein CSARERGTSGRRETQYF.

The sample holds a few counts of this clonotype. The V gene is TRBV4-2, the J gene TRBJ1-2; 8 bases are shared with TRBD1. The V gene end was trimmed by 0 bases and the J gene end by 7 bases; junction bases not matched to a gene: 7. The CDR3 totals 15 residues. Germline V gene data show CDR1 as LGHNA and CDR2 as YNFKEQ. CDR3 region: CASSQEAGGEFGYTF. CDR3 nucleotide sequence: TGTGCCAGCAGCCAAGAGGCAGGGGGCGAATTTGGCTACACCTTC.

This rearrangement joins TRBV19 to TRBJ2-7; 9 bases are shared with TRBD1. Trimming at V came to 8 bases and at J to 5 bases, leaving 4 bases not matched to a gene. The CDR3 is made up of 12 amino acids. Germline V CDR1 and CDR2: LNHDA, SQIVND (reference sequence). CDR3 protein: CASGTGLNEQYF. The CDR3 coding sequence is TGTGCCAGTGGGACAGGGTTAAACGAGCAGTACTTC.

The rearrangement uses TRBV15 and TRBJ1-5; D gene unclear. This CDR3 is built from 12 residues. Germline V lookup: CDR1 LNHNV, CDR2 YYDKDF (reference sequence). Trimming took 0 bases from V and 6 from J, leaving 3 bases between them. CDR3 coding DNA: TGTGCCACCAGCAGAGAATCTCAGCCCCAGCATTTT. Protein product: CATSRESQPQHF. Variable domain in full (rest from reference TRBV15 and TRBJ1-5): DAMVIQNPRYQVTQFGKPVTLSCSQTLNHNVMYWYQQKSSQAPKLLFHYYDKDFNNEADTPDNFQSRRPNTSFCFLDIRSPGLGDTAMYLCATSRESQPQHFGDGTRLSIL.

The genes are TRBV4-3 and TRBJ1-2; TRBD1 matches 10 bases. This CDR3 is built from 15 residues. J was trimmed by 6 bases and V by 5 bases; bases with no gene match: 9. Germline assignment: CDR1 LGHNA and CDR2 YSLEER. In nucleotides, the CDR3 is TGCGCCAGCAGCGCATCGACAGGGGGCGCCGATGGCTACACCTTC. Translating gives CASSASTGGADGYTF.

J is TRBJ2-3 and V is TRBV5-5; 8 nucleotides match TRBD2. The germline V gene encodes CDR1 SGHKS and CDR2 YYEKEE (reference sequence). The CDR3 is made up of 16 amino acids. The V and J ends lost 7 bases and 0 bases, in that order; junction bases with no gene match: 10. In DNA form, the CDR3 reads TGTGCCAGCGGCCCGGGGGGGCCCTTGAGCACAGATACGCAGTATTTT. Translating it yields CASGPGGPLSTDTQYF. Full variable domain (outside the CDR3, taken from reference TRBV5-5 and TRBJ2-3): DAGVTQSPTHLIKTRGQQVTLRCSPISGHKSVSWYQQVLGQGPQFIFQYYEKEERGRGNFPDRFSARQFPNYSSELNVNALLLGDSALYLCASGPGGPLSTDTQYFGPGTRLTVL.

The chain has TRBV29-1 and TRBJ1-4; 7 bases match TRBD1. V trimming: 0 bases; J trimming: 6 bases; junction bases outside the gene matches: 4. The CDR3 has 14 residues. CDR1 SQVTM and CDR2 ANQGSEA come from the germline V gene. The DNA for the CDR3 is TGCAGCGTTGAAGATGGAGGGGGCTATGAAAAACTGTTTTTT. Translating it yields CSVEDGGGYEKLFF.

The chain combines TRBV7-2 with TRBJ1-2; unclear D gene. The CDR3 extends over 14 amino acids. V lost 8 bases to trimming and J lost 2 bases, with 15 bases between them. Germline loops: CDR1 SGHTA, CDR2 FQGNSA. CDR3 in amino acids: CASENGVLNYGYTF. The CDR3 coding sequence is TGTGCCAGCGAGAATGGGGTCCTAAACTATGGCTACACCTTC.

J is TRBJ2-1 and V is TRBV19, with D possibly being TRBD1 or TRBD2 (5 bases each). The ends were cut back, 1 base at V and 8 bases at J, with 15 bases in the middle. Germline V gene lookup returns CDR1 LNHDA and CDR2 SQIVND (reference sequence). The CDR3 sequence is 15 residues long. The CDR3 loop reads CASSIAWGKSDEQFF. The CDR3 nucleotides read TGTGCCAGTAGTATAGCATGGGGGAAGTCGGATGAGCAGTTCTTC.

V gene TRBV5-1 combines with J gene TRBJ2-3, with 13 nucleotides matching TRBD2. The CDR3 is made up of 18 amino acids. V was clipped by 3 bases and J by 0 bases; unmatched bases: 7. CDR1 and CDR2 (germline): SGHRS, YFSETQ. CDR3 in amino acids: CASSSLGTSGASTDTQYF. The CDR3 DNA reads as TGCGCCAGCAGCTCCCTGGGGACTAGCGGGGCTAGCACAGATACGCAGTATTTT.

This clonotype was counted between two and nine times. Sequence at one end of the junction differs from germline and may be a read error. The chain joins TRBV27 to TRBJ1-5, with D tentatively TRBD1 (5 bases). Germline values: CDR1 MNHEY, CDR2 SMNVEV (reference sequence). CDR3 size: 15 residues. Here the CDR3 DNA reads TGTGTCAGCAGTCCGTCTGGGGGGAGCAATCAGCCCCAGCATTTT. It is translated as CVSSPSGGSNQPQHF.

The V call is TRBV20-1, the J call TRBJ1-5; 11 bases line up with TRBD1. This CDR3 contains 18 residues. V shed 6 bases and J 0 bases; nucleotides not matched to a gene: 13. Germline CDR1 and CDR2: DFQATT and SNEGSKA (reference sequence). In nucleotides, the CDR3 is TGCAGTGCACCGGCCAGGACAGGGGGCACCTATAGCAATCAGCCCCAGCATTTT. Its protein is CSAPARTGGTYSNQPQHF.

The CDR3 is CASVTGGAGANVLTF. The CDR3 DNA reads as TGTGCCAGTGTTACTGGCGGGGCTGGGGCCAACGTCCTGACTTTC. The chain carries TRBV6-1 and TRBJ2-6; maybe TRBD2 (6 bases). V lost 9 bases, J lost 2 bases, and 14 bases lay in between. This CDR3 has 15 residues. The V gene's germline CDR1 is MNHNS and CDR2 SASEGT.

This chain joins TRBV20-1 and TRBJ2-3, with 11 bases identical to TRBD2. The CDR3 sequence is 13 residues long. CDR1 and CDR2 (germline): DFQATT, SNEGSKA (reference sequence). V shed 6 bases, J shed 6 bases, and the junction held 5 bases outside the gene matches. The CDR3 spells CSAIAGGPDTQYF. For the CDR3, the DNA is TGCAGTGCCATAGCGGGGGGGCCTGATACGCAGTATTTT.

The chain is built from TRBV5-1 and TRBJ1-2; TRBD1 is a possible D gene (5 bases). Trimming cost V 3 bases and J 6 bases, with 24 bases left between them. CDR3 length: 17 amino acids. The germline gives CDR1 SGHRS, CDR2 YFSETQ. As DNA, the CDR3 is TGCGCCAGCAGCTCGACCCCTGGGGGGTTACTGACAGATGGCTACACCTTC. It specifies CASSSTPGGLLTDGYTF.